These 15 T cell receptor beta chains were all obtained from the same sample, sequenced in a study of Ad26.COV2.S vaccination and SARS-CoV-2 variants. The treatment is: 15 to 20 received Ad26.COV2.S at low or high dose, single or two shots; about five received placebo; per-sample allocation not given. At day 63 after the first vaccine or placebo injection, samples were drawn. TCRdb's copy holds only in-frame clones and misses some; the assay was immunoSEQ multiplex PCR. The sample contains 350,000 to 450,000 clones, 80% to 90% of which appear only once. Sample: peripheral blood, taken in a trial of Ad26.COV2.S vaccine versus placebo. The source of these receptors is a person aged 18-60 years who received the Ad26.COV2.S COVID-19 vaccine or a placebo.

The chain combines TRBV3-1 (or the pseudogene TRBV3-2) with TRBJ2-2, with D perhaps matching TRBD1 or TRBD2 (6 bases each). CDR3 size: 15 residues. The V end was cut by 3 bases, the J end by 6 bases, with 14 bases between. Germline values: CDR1 LGHDT, CDR2 YNNKEL (reference sequence). The CDR3 DNA is TGTGCCAGCAGCCATGGGGGGCTGGGGGCCGGGGAGCTGTTTTTT. Amino acids: CASSHGGLGAGELFF.

This clone came up once. The chain carries TRBV7-9 and TRBJ2-1; D is undetermined. The germline V and J ends were trimmed by 7 bases and 6 bases, with 4 bases remaining between them. Germline assignment: CDR1 SEHNR and CDR2 FQNEAQ (reference sequence). The CDR3 totals 10 residues. The CDR3 DNA is TGTGCCAGCACCCTCAATGAGCAGTTCTTC. Protein sequence: CASTLNEQFF.

This clone was detected only once. The chain has TRBV6-2 or TRBV6-3 and TRBJ1-1; D might be TRBD1 (5 bases). This CDR3 contains 11 residues. With 6 bases removed from V and 10 bases from J, the gap between germline ends came to 12 bases. Germline loops: CDR1 MNHEY, CDR2 SVGEGT. The CDR3 coding sequence is TGTGCCAGCAGCCGCGGACATATAGCTTTCTTT. Translation: CASSRGHIAFF.

The genes are TRBV2 and TRBJ2-3, with D possibly matching TRBD2 (7 bases). The V gene lost 7 bases and the J gene lost 6 bases, with 14 bases spanning the gap. The CDR3 sequence is 13 residues long. Germline assignment: CDR1 SNHLY and CDR2 FYNNEI. DNA of the CDR3: TGTGCCAGCAAAGGGGGGGCCCCGGATACGCAGTATTTT. The encoded protein is CASKGGAPDTQYF.

The chain links TRBV5-6 to TRBJ1-1; TRBD1 matches 7 bases. The V segment lost 4 bases and the J segment 7 bases; nucleotides outside the gene matches: 10. Germline V gives CDR1 SGHDT, CDR2 YYEEEE. The CDR3 spans 14 residues. The DNA for the CDR3 is TGTGCCAGCAGCCGCTGGACAGGCCCTCTTGAAGCTTTCTTT. Amino acids: CASSRWTGPLEAFF.

The V gene is TRBV6-5, the J gene TRBJ1-6; TRBD1 might be the D (5 bases). The CDR3 is 13 residues long. Trimming left V 5 bases short and J 7 bases short, with 9 bases between. Germline-derived CDR1 and CDR2 are MNHEY and SVGAGI. Here the CDR3 DNA reads TGTGCCAGCAGTCGGGACGCAAATTCACCCCTCCACTTT. As protein: CASSRDANSPLHF.

The V gene is TRBV6-2 or TRBV6-3, the J gene TRBJ2-7, with 8 bases matching TRBD2. In germline, CDR1 is MNHEY, CDR2 SVGEGT. The CDR3 runs to 15 residues. Trimming took 1 base from V and 2 from J; bases not matched to a gene: 4. CDR3 residues: CASSYWGGGPYEQYF. The CDR3 DNA reads as TGTGCCAGCAGTTACTGGGGCGGGGGGCCCTACGAGCAGTACTTC.

This clone was seen a single time. The V gene is TRBV5-6, the J gene TRBJ2-1; TRBD2 is a possible D gene (5 bases). The CDR3 is 15 residues long. Trimming took 0 bases from V and 3 from J, leaving 10 bases between them. Germline V gene data show CDR1 as SGHDT and CDR2 as YYEEEE. The chain's CDR3 is CASSLGAVGYNEQFF. The CDR3 coding sequence is TGTGCCAGCAGCTTGGGAGCGGTAGGCTACAATGAGCAGTTCTTC.

The chain recombines TRBV7-8 with TRBJ1-5; possibly TRBD1 for D (6 bases). V was cut by 5 bases and J by 4 bases, with 12 bases left in between. The V gene's germline CDR1 is SGHVS and CDR2 FQNEAQ. The CDR3 loop spans 14 amino acids. This CDR3 reads CASSPGQGNQPQHF. The CDR3 DNA is TGTGCCAGCAGCCCGGGGCAGGGGAATCAGCCCCAGCATTTT.

This rearrangement joins TRBV6-5 to TRBJ2-2; 8 positions agree with TRBD2. Germline V gene sequence: CDR1 MNHEY, CDR2 SVGAGI. The CDR3 totals 16 residues. With V trimmed by 2 bases and J by 2 bases, 4 bases remained unmatched. DNA of the CDR3: TGTGCCAGCAGTTACGAACTAGCGGTCAACACCGGGGAGCTGTTTTTT. This codes for CASSYELAVNTGELFF.

The rearrangement links TRBV9 to TRBJ1-2; perhaps TRBD1 as D (5 bases). The V gene lost 4 bases and the J gene lost 3 bases, with 10 bases spanning the gap. The CDR3 consists of 13 residues. Germline values: CDR1 SGDLS, CDR2 YYNGEE. The CDR3 spells CASSPGDYYGYTF. The CDR3 nucleotides are TGTGCCAGCAGCCCCGGGGACTACTATGGCTACACCTTC.

The chain links TRBV19 to TRBJ2-7; tentative D call: TRBD1 (5 bases). The CDR3 is 18 residues long. Trimming removed 3 bases at V and 4 bases at J, with 25 bases between. The germline gives CDR1 LNHDA, CDR2 SQIVND (reference sequence). The CDR3, as DNA: TGTGCCAGTAGTATCTCCCACCCTGACAGCCCCAGGGTTTACGAGCAGTACTTC. This translates into CASSISHPDSPRVYEQYF. Filled out from reference TRBV19 and TRBJ2-7, the complete variable domain reads DGGITQSPKYLFRKEGQNVTLSCEQNLNHDAMYWYRQDPGQGLRLIYYSQIVNDFQKGDIAEGYSVSREKKESFPLTVTSAQKNPTAFYLCASSISHPDSPRVYEQYFGPGTRLTVT.

This chain's CDR3 is CASSSALWVGNTIYF. The CDR3 DNA reads as TGTGCCAGTAGTAGTGCTCTGTGGGTTGGAAACACCATATATTTT. This chain connects TRBV19 to TRBJ1-3; no clear D gene. Germline values: CDR1 LNHDA, CDR2 SQIVND (reference sequence). The CDR3 consists of 15 residues. V gave up 4 bases and J gave up 3 bases, with 13 bases separating them.

CDR3 residues: CASSLLGQGGNQPQHF. In DNA form, the CDR3 reads TGTGCCAGCAGCTTACTGGGACAGGGAGGCAATCAGCCCCAGCATTTT. This chain links TRBV7-8 with TRBJ1-5; 9 bases are a match to TRBD1. Trimming took 2 bases from V and 2 from J; bases not matched to a gene: 4. The length of the CDR3 is 16 residues. Germline loops: CDR1 SGHVS, CDR2 FQNEAQ. Full variable domain (outside the CDR3, taken from reference TRBV7-8 and TRBJ1-5): GAGVSQSPRYKVAKRGQDVALRCDPISGHVSLFWYQQALGQGPEFLTYFQNEAQLDKSGLPSDRFFAERPEGSVSTLKIQRTQQEDSAVYLCASSLLGQGGNQPQHFGDGTRLSIL.

This sequence joins TRBV3-1 (or the pseudogene TRBV3-2) and TRBJ2-6; 9 bases match TRBD1. After removal of 0 bases from V and 2 bases from J, the junction contained 11 bases not matched to a gene. Germline lookup yields CDR1 LGHDT and CDR2 YNNKEL (reference sequence). The CDR3 sequence is 20 residues long. The CDR3 is CASSQETGTGLFAGANVLTF. The CDR3 DNA is TGTGCCAGCAGCCAAGAGACGGGGACAGGGCTTTTCGCTGGGGCCAACGTCCTGACTTTC.